Given below is one T cell receptor beta chain in context. These data are taken from a study of shared T cell receptors in the human thymus. TCRdb keeps only in-frame clones here, not all; method: immunoSEQ multiplex PCR. The sample lists roughly 500,000 clones; around 78% were seen once. These data also featured in a second study, about human thymus T cells. That paper notes: Serving as donors were healthy Finnish infants, each of whom was having open corrective surgery for congenital heart defects. Corrective heart surgery yielded resections, and these provided the thymus tissue. Thymic and blood repertoires showed apparently biased V and J gene usage. Unrelated individuals reportedly shared highly overlapping thymic TCR repertoires.

The sequencing input was thymocytes. The sequence came from a boy less than two years old with a congenital heart defect.

CDR3 sequence: CASSPPDRVGGGTNEQFF. DNA for the CDR3: TGCGCCAGCAGTCCCCCAGACAGGGTAGGTGGGGGCACGAATGAGCAGTTCTTC. This chain uses TRBV23-1 with TRBJ2-1; 7 bases are a match to TRBD1. TRBV23-1 is an ORF for which the function is uncertain. Trimming cost V 4 bases and J 7 bases; bases outside gene matches: 19. The CDR3 extends over 18 amino acids.